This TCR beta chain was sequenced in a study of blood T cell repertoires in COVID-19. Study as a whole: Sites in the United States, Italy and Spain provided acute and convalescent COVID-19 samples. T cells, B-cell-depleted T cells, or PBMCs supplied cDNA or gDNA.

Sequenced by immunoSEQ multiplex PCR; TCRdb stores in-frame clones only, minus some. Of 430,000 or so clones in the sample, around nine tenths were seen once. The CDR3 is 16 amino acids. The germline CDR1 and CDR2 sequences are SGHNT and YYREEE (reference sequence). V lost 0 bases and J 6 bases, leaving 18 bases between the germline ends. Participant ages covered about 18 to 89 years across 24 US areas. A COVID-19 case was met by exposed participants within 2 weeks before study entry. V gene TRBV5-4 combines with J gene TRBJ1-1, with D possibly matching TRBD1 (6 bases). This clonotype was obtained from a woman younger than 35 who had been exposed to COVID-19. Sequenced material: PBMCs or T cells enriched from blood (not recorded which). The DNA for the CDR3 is TGTGCCAGCAGCTTGGTAGATGGGGGCCCCTTTTCTGAAGCTTTCTTT. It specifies CASSLVDGGPFSEAFF. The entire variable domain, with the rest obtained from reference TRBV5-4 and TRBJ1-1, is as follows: ETGVTQSPTHLIKTRGQQVTLRCSSQSGHNTVSWYQQALGQGPQFIFQYYREEENGRGNFPPRFSGLQFPNYSSELNVNALELDDSALYLCASSLVDGGPFSEAFFGQGTRLTVV.